The 29 T cell receptor beta chains below all came from one sample that was sequenced in a study of CD8+ T cells in alopecia areata. Extraction and reverse transcription of RNA yielded cDNA as the sequencing template. Libraries were prepared by immunoSEQ multiplex PCR; TCRdb keeps only in-frame clonotypes and omits some of them. The sample contains about 200,000 clones, roughly 60% of which appear only once. As for treatment: oral pan-JAK inhibitor, 5-10 mg twice daily. This material consisted of CD4+ T cells sorted from blood, taken at week 24, from a patient treated with tofacitinib. The receptors were sampled from a human donor with alopecia areata.

This chain uses TRBV29-1 with TRBJ1-2; TRBD1 matches at 10 bases. The CDR3 totals 13 residues. The trim removed 6 bases at V and 7 bases at J, leaving 8 bases unmatched. Germline assignment: CDR1 SQVTM and CDR2 ANQGSEA. The chain's CDR3 is CSVAGQGVSGYTF. In DNA form, the CDR3 reads TGCAGCGTCGCTGGACAGGGGGTCTCTGGCTACACCTTC.

The V call is TRBV6-6, the J call TRBJ1-1, with TRBD1 matching over 7 bases. With V trimmed by 5 bases and J by 6 bases, 6 bases remained unmatched. The V gene's germline CDR1 is MNHNY and CDR2 SVGAGI (reference sequence). This CDR3 is built from 13 residues. CDR3 sequence reads: CASSRRQGAEAFF. The CDR3 DNA reads TGTGCCAGCAGTCGAAGACAGGGTGCTGAAGCTTTCTTT.

The chain is built from TRBV9 and TRBJ2-2, with 10 nucleotides matching TRBD1. The germline gives CDR1 SGDLS, CDR2 YYNGEE. Losses at the gene ends were 4 bases for V and 7 bases for J; bases not matched to a gene: 7. The CDR3 totals 15 residues. The CDR3 sequence: CASSSRTGGGGELFF. The CDR3 DNA is TGTGCCAGCAGCTCCCGGACAGGGGGAGGCGGGGAGCTGTTTTTT. The full variable domain, its missing parts supplied by reference TRBV9 and TRBJ2-2, is DSGVTQTPKHLITATGQRVTLRCSPRSGDLSVYWYQQSLDQGLQFLIQYYNGEERAKGNILERFSAQQFPDLHSELNLSSLELGDSALYFCASSSRTGGGGELFFGEGSRLTVL.

This chain connects TRBV11-1 to TRBJ2-7, with 9 positions matching TRBD2. This CDR3 contains 15 residues. CDR1 and CDR2 (germline): SGHAT, FQDESV (reference sequence). The junction had 8 bases not matched to a gene; V was cut back by 8 bases and J by 0 bases. CDR3 residues: CASGILAGTSYEQYF. In nucleotides, the CDR3 is TGTGCCAGCGGAATCCTAGCGGGAACCTCCTACGAGCAGTACTTC.

The chain recombines TRBV9 with TRBJ2-7; D remains unclear. Germline CDR1 and CDR2: SGDLS and YYNGEE. The CDR3 has 13 amino acids. Trimming removed 3 bases from V and 0 bases from J, with 7 bases in between. CDR3 bases: TGTGCCAGCAGCGCAGGAGACTCCTACGAGCAGTACTTC. Translation gives CASSAGDSYEQYF.

This clone has more than one count but fewer than ten. The V call is TRBV29-1, the J call TRBJ2-1; 10 bases align to TRBD2. J was trimmed by 6 bases and V by 6 bases; bases with no gene match: 20. The germline CDR1 and CDR2 sequences are SQVTM and ANQGSEA. CDR3 size: 18 residues. CDR3 residues: CSVKRQPGTSDFGNEQFF. CDR3 bases: TGCAGCGTCAAACGCCAACCCGGGACTAGCGATTTCGGCAATGAGCAGTTCTTC.

The chain employs TRBV29-1 and TRBJ1-2; 8 bases match TRBD1. Germline CDR1 reads SQVTM; CDR2 reads ANQGSEA. The ends lost 3 bases at V and 6 bases at J; junction bases unmatched: 6. The CDR3 spans 13 residues. The CDR3 region is CSVEAQGAHGYTF. CDR3 coding DNA: TGCAGCGTTGAGGCCCAGGGGGCCCATGGCTACACCTTC.

This chain uses TRBV10-3 with TRBJ2-2; no firm D call. CDR1 is ENHRY, CDR2 SYGVKD, per germline. The CDR3 consists of 12 residues. V was cut by 4 bases and J by 10 bases, with 10 bases left in between. The CDR3 is CAISAGGVELFF. DNA of the CDR3: TGTGCCATCAGTGCGGGCGGTGTGGAGCTGTTTTTT.

This clone was counted a few times. The rearrangement uses TRBV28 and TRBJ1-2; D is ambiguous. CDR3 size: 12 residues. Germline V gene sequence: CDR1 MDHEN, CDR2 SYDVKM. Trimming left V 5 bases short and J 5 bases short, with 9 bases between. The chain's CDR3 is CASSLREYGYTF. In nucleotides, the CDR3 is TGTGCCAGCAGTCTGCGGGAGTATGGCTACACCTTC.

The chain uses TRBV5-6 and TRBJ2-1; 12 positions agree with TRBD2. CDR1 is SGHDT, CDR2 YYEEEE, per germline. Losses at the gene ends were 3 bases for V and 10 bases for J; bases not matched to a gene: 8. CDR3 length: 15 amino acids. The CDR3 coding sequence is TGTGCCAGCAGCTCGACTAGCGGGGGCGGTTACGAGCAGTTCTTC. It codes for CASSSTSGGGYEQFF.

This sequence joins TRBV7-2 and TRBJ2-1, with D uncertain. Between the trimmed V and J ends, which lost 5 bases and 8 bases, there was a span of 10 bases. The CDR3 covers 12 residues. Germline CDR1 reads SGHTA; CDR2 reads FQGNSA. Here the CDR3 DNA reads TGTGCCAGCAGCCCCCTAGGATATGAGCAGTTCTTC. This translates into CASSPLGYEQFF.

This chain links TRBV5-6 with TRBJ2-7; no reliable D call. This CDR3 has 15 amino acids. The germline V and J ends were trimmed by 0 bases and 7 bases, with 17 bases remaining between them. Germline V CDR1 and CDR2: SGHDT, YYEEEE. CDR3 residues: CASSLGRRTPWEQYF. In DNA form, the CDR3 reads TGTGCCAGCAGCTTGGGCCGGCGAACACCATGGGAGCAGTACTTC.

The chain combines TRBV7-2 with TRBJ2-7; no clear D gene. CDR1 SGHTA and CDR2 FQGNSA come from the germline V gene. V lost 5 bases to trimming and J lost 2 bases, with 13 bases between them. The CDR3 spans 14 residues. The CDR3 nucleotides are TGTGCCAGCAGCCAGCGACCCCTAACCTACGAGCAGTACTTC. Its protein is CASSQRPLTYEQYF.

In its sample, this clone was seen a few times. The chain is built from TRBV5-1 and TRBJ2-7, with 10 nucleotides matching TRBD2. Germline CDR1 reads SGHRS; CDR2 reads YFSETQ. CDR3 length: 15 amino acids. Trimming took 1 base from V and 3 from J; bases not matched to a gene: 4. CDR3 in DNA: TGCGCCAGCAGCTTGACTGCTAGCGGGGGCTACGAGCAGTACTTC. Translation gives CASSLTASGGYEQYF. The whole variable domain, filled in from reference TRBV5-1 and TRBJ2-7, reads KAGVTQTPRYLIKTRGQQVTLSCSPISGHRSVSWYQQTPGQGLQFLFEYFSETQRNKGNFPGRFSGRQFSNSRSEMNVSTLELGDSALYLCASSLTASGGYEQYFGPGTRLTVT.

The V and J genes are TRBV5-1 and TRBJ2-3; no reliable D call. The germline V gene encodes CDR1 SGHRS and CDR2 YFSETQ. Trimming pared 1 base from V and 9 bases from J, leaving 12 bases between. The CDR3 spans 13 residues. The CDR3 loop is CASSLSPEGTQYF. CDR3 in DNA: TGCGCCAGCAGCTTGTCTCCAGAAGGAACGCAGTATTTT.

The chain employs TRBV2 and TRBJ1-2; TRBD1 matches at 8 bases. Per the germline V gene, CDR1 is SNHLY and CDR2 is FYNNEI. The ends lost 5 bases at V and 7 bases at J; junction bases unmatched: 6. CDR3 length: 13 amino acids. The CDR3: CASSQTDRVGYTF. In nucleotides, the CDR3 is TGTGCCAGCAGTCAGACGGACAGGGTTGGCTACACCTTC.

The chain uses TRBV20-1 and TRBJ2-5, with unresolved D. Germline CDR1 and CDR2: DFQATT and SNEGSKA (reference sequence). There are 11 residues in the CDR3. Trimming removed 2 bases from V and 3 bases from J, with 4 bases in between. This CDR3 reads CSARPKETQYF. DNA of the CDR3: TGCAGTGCTAGACCTAAAGAGACCCAGTACTTC.

The sample holds a few counts of this clone. The chain couples TRBV30 to TRBJ2-5, with D perhaps given as TRBD1 or TRBD2 (5 bases each). Trimming cost V 0 bases and J 5 bases, with 7 bases left between them. There are 12 residues in the CDR3. In germline, CDR1 is GTSNPN, CDR2 SVGIG (reference sequence). CDR3 in DNA: TGTGCCTGGAGTGTGGGGGAGGAGACCCAGTACTTC. It encodes CAWSVGEETQYF.

The chain couples TRBV28 to TRBJ2-2, with D maybe TRBD1 (5 bases). The germline V gene encodes CDR1 MDHEN and CDR2 SYDVKM. The CDR3 sequence is 15 residues long. Trimming removed 3 bases at V and 4 bases at J, with 12 bases between. The CDR3 DNA sequence: TGTGCCAGCAGTTTCCAGTTTAGGGGCACCGGGGAGCTGTTTTTT. Its protein product is CASSFQFRGTGELFF.

The V call is TRBV4-1, the J call TRBJ2-3, with a possible D match to TRBD2 (6 bases). The germline V gene has CDR1 MGHRA and CDR2 YSYEKL. The CDR3 sequence is 14 residues long. V lost 0 bases, J lost 8 bases, and 12 bases lay in between. This chain's CDR3 is CASSQELAQRTQYF. The CDR3 bases are TGCGCCAGCAGCCAAGAACTAGCTCAGCGTACGCAGTATTTT.

Only one count was recorded for this clone. The chain links TRBV15 to TRBJ2-3; D is uncertain. Trimming pared 0 bases from V and 2 bases from J, leaving 15 bases between. The germline V gene has CDR1 LNHNV and CDR2 YYDKDF (reference sequence). This CDR3 has 17 amino acids. The CDR3 nucleotides read TGTGCCACCAGCAGAGATAGGCTGGGCAGCTCCACAGATACGCAGTATTTT. The encoded protein is CATSRDRLGSSTDTQYF.

This chain connects TRBV5-4 to TRBJ1-2; TRBD1 might be the D (5 bases). Per germline, CDR1 SGHNT and CDR2 YYREEE (reference sequence). V lost 5 bases and J lost 4, with 18 bases in between. The CDR3 spans 15 residues. This CDR3 reads CASSPGTRETYGYTF. DNA of the CDR3: TGTGCCAGCAGTCCCGGGACGCGGGAAACCTATGGCTACACCTTC.

This clone turned up a few times. J is TRBJ2-5 and V is TRBV6-6; D is undetermined. The CDR3 consists of 13 residues. V was shortened by 0 bases and J by 1 base, with 3 bases between the two germline ends. Germline loops: CDR1 MNHNY, CDR2 SVGAGI (reference sequence). As DNA, the CDR3 is TGTGCCAGCAGTTACTCGCCCCAAGAGACCCAGTACTTC. The encoded protein is CASSYSPQETQYF.

This clone was seen a handful of times. The chain couples TRBV28 to TRBJ2-3; D might be TRBD2 (5 bases). This CDR3 comprises 16 residues. V was pared by 2 bases and J by 6 bases, with 18 bases between. Germline V gene sequence: CDR1 MDHEN, CDR2 SYDVKM. Here the CDR3 DNA reads TGTGCCAGCAGTTTACAGGACGAGGGATGGTGGGATACGCAGTATTTT. It specifies CASSLQDEGWWDTQYF.

In its sample, this clone was seen a few times. The chain has TRBV19 and TRBJ2-1; TRBD2 matches at 10 bases. The germline V gene encodes CDR1 LNHDA and CDR2 SQIVND (reference sequence). V dropped 4 bases and J dropped 1; count of bases not matched to a gene: 1. This CDR3 region has 15 residues. The chain's CDR3 is CASSKGLASYNEQFF. DNA for the CDR3: TGTGCCAGTAGTAAGGGACTAGCGTCCTACAATGAGCAGTTCTTC.

The V gene is TRBV30, the J gene TRBJ2-1; D call uncertain. CDR1 and CDR2 (germline): GTSNPN, SVGIG (reference sequence). The CDR3 runs to 11 residues. DNA for the CDR3: TGTGCTGAGAGCTCCTACAATGAGCAGTTCTTC. It translates to CAESSYNEQFF.

This chain links TRBV10-3 with TRBJ2-7, with D possibly matching TRBD2 (6 bases). Germline V gene sequence: CDR1 ENHRY, CDR2 SYGVKD. There are 16 residues in the CDR3. V was shortened by 4 bases and J by 2 bases, with 18 bases between the two germline ends. CDR3 sequence reads: CAISVFPAGWAYEQYF. Written as DNA, the CDR3 is TGTGCCATCAGTGTCTTTCCGGCGGGGTGGGCCTACGAGCAGTACTTC.

This clone occurred a few times. The V gene is TRBV30, the J gene TRBJ1-2; 7 bases align to TRBD1. The junction had 7 bases not matched to a gene; V was cut back by 2 bases and J by 4 bases. This CDR3 region has 14 residues. The germline V gene encodes CDR1 GTSNPN and CDR2 SVGIG (reference sequence). The CDR3 DNA is TGTGCCTGGAGTTCTGGACAGGACATCTATGGCTACACCTTC. Encoded protein: CAWSSGQDIYGYTF. Full variable domain (remainder filled in from reference TRBV30 and TRBJ1-2): SQTIHQWPATLVQPVGSPLSLECTVEGTSNPNLYWYRQAAGRGLQLLFYSVGIGQISSEVPQNLSASRPQDRQFILSSKKLLLSDSGFYLCAWSSGQDIYGYTFGSGTRLTVV.

The chain couples TRBV5-1 to TRBJ2-5; D assignment may be TRBD1 or TRBD2 (5 bases each). The CDR3 is made up of 14 amino acids. Trimming took 4 bases from V and 2 from J, leaving 12 bases between them. Germline CDR1 SGHRS, CDR2 YFSETQ. The CDR3 sequence is CASSLGAEQETQYF. CDR3 coding DNA: TGCGCCAGCAGCCTCGGGGCGGAACAAGAGACCCAGTACTTC.